The 5 T cell receptor beta chains in this list originate from one sample, sequenced in a study of blood T cell repertoires in COVID-19. The method was immunoSEQ multiplex PCR; TCRdb's version includes in-frame clones alone and lacks a portion of them. The table has over 40,000 clones, 65% to 90% seen once. Sequences were obtained from peripheral blood. Receptors were obtained from a woman aged 80 or over with acute or convalescent COVID-19.

This clone has just a few counts. This rearrangement joins TRBV5-1 to TRBJ2-1; maybe TRBD1 (6 bases). Germline CDR1 and CDR2: SGHRS and YFSETQ. The V end lost 0 bases, the J end lost 7 bases, and 11 bases lay between the germline ends. The CDR3 covers 14 residues. CDR3 sequence reads: CASSLGQVRNEQFF. DNA for the CDR3: TGCGCCAGCAGCTTGGGACAGGTGAGGAATGAGCAGTTCTTC.

The chain combines TRBV10-3 with TRBJ1-1; weak D call: TRBD1 (6 bases). The CDR3 consists of 16 residues. Trimming removed 5 bases from V and 5 bases from J, with 21 bases in between. Germline CDR1 reads ENHRY; CDR2 reads SYGVKD. The CDR3 spells CAISMGGLQEGTEAFF. The CDR3 coding sequence is TGTGCCATCAGTATGGGGGGGCTTCAAGAGGGAACTGAAGCTTTCTTT.

The gene calls are TRBV19 and TRBJ1-5, with 9 bases identical to TRBD1. V dropped 5 bases and J dropped 7; count of bases not matched to a gene: 6. The CDR3 runs to 14 residues. Germline CDR1 and CDR2: LNHDA and SQIVND (reference sequence). The CDR3 DNA reads TGTGCCAGTAGTTCTACAGGGGGCGGGCAGCCCCAGCATTTT. Translating it yields CASSSTGGGQPQHF. Variable domain in full (rest from reference TRBV19 and TRBJ1-5): DGGITQSPKYLFRKEGQNVTLSCEQNLNHDAMYWYRQDPGQGLRLIYYSQIVNDFQKGDIAEGYSVSREKKESFPLTVTSAQKNPTAFYLCASSSTGGGQPQHFGDGTRLSIL.

The V call is TRBV14, the J call TRBJ2-1; D call uncertain. Germline loops: CDR1 SGHDN, CDR2 FVKESK. V shed 1 base and J shed 4 bases, with 14 bases lying between them. This CDR3 is 16 amino acids long. The DNA for the CDR3 is TGTGCCAGCAGCCAAGGCCAGGTGGCCGCGTACAATGAGCAGTTCTTC. As protein: CASSQGQVAAYNEQFF.

V is TRBV18 and J is TRBJ2-3; 8 positions agree with TRBD1. This CDR3 spans 14 amino acids. The germline gives CDR1 KGHSH, CDR2 LQKENI. The V gene end was trimmed by 4 bases and the J gene end by 1 base; junction bases not matched to a gene: 1. The CDR3 DNA sequence: TGTGCCAGCTCACAGACAGGGGGCACAGATACGCAGTATTTT. Translation: CASSQTGGTDTQYF.